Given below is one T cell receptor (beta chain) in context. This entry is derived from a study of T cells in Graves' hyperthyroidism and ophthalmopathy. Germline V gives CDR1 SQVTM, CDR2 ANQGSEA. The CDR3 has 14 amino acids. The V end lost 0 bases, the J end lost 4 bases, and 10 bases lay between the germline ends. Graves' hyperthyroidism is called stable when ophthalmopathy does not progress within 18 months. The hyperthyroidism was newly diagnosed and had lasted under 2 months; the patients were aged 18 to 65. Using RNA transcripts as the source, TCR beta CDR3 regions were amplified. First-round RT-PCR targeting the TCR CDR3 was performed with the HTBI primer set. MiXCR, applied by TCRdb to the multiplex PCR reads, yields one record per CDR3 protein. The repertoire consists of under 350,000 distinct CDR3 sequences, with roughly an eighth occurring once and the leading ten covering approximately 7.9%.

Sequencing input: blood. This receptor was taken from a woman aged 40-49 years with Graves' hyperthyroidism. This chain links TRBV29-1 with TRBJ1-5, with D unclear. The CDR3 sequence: CSVEDRARNQPQHF. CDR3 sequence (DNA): TGCAGCGTTGAAGATCGAGCCAGGAATCAGCCCCAGCATTTT.